This T cell receptor beta chain was profiled in a study of vaccination effects on CD4 cells after COVID-19. Measured with immunoSEQ multiplex PCR; TCRdb has only the in-frame clones, and not every one. The sample holds under 80,000 clones, 60% to 80% seen once. The germline gives CDR1 MNHEY, CDR2 SVGAGI. J gave up 7 bases and V 5 bases, and 10 bases lay outside the gene matches. The CDR3 consists of 14 residues. Antigen-specific CD4+ T cells were first expanded with viral peptide pools by the ViraFEST assay and only then sequenced. Isolation of CD4+ T cells took place after about nine days of culture. No vaccinee had earlier SARS-CoV-2 infection, and nucleocapsid antibodies were negative. As concerns this clone: Its matching antigen is unknown.

Findings of the study overall: Pronounced clonal contraction occurred in clones induced by infection and by vaccine late after vaccination.

This TCR was recovered from a human donor who received a COVID-19 vaccine. The sequencing here drew on CD4+ T cells from PBMCs cultured with HCoV-229E spike peptides, taken before COVID-19 vaccination. The chain has TRBV6-5 and TRBJ1-2; 7 nucleotides line up with TRBD1. Here the CDR3 reads CASSLSRQGGGYTF. The CDR3 DNA follows: TGTGCCAGCAGTCTAAGTCGACAGGGAGGTGGCTACACCTTC.